This T cell receptor beta chain comes out of a study of T-cell reconstitution after alpha-beta-depleted transplantation in children (dated by TCRdb to about 2016). With regard to the full study: The study quantitatively tracked T-cell immune reconstitution after TCRalphabeta/CD19-depleted allogeneic hematopoietic cell transplantation in children using TCR repertoire profiling.

This clonotype was counted a few times. Its antigen specificity is not known. No clone much larger than this one lies a single base away; base qualities are absent. The library was prepared using PCR. Sequencing relied on an Illumina HiSeq 2500. Molecular barcoding was employed in the preparation of TCR libraries, with unique molecular identifiers being used to normalize TCRbeta repertoire quantification. TCRdb reanalyzed the raw reads on its own, using fastp at Q25 for trimming and MiXCR for clone calling, and kept in-frame beta chains. Every CDR3 protein is listed once, alongside the most common genes and DNA of its rows. For this sample the table gives 350,000 to 450,000 distinct CDR3 sequences, of which 13% were detected only once. Clones ranked in the top ten supply 4% to 5.5% of the sample. The material was PBMCs, obtained from the stem cell graft. This clonotype originated in a human donor who donated a stem cell graft to a child with Fanconi anemia.

The CDR3 is CASSPGGLGANYGYTF. The DNA sequence is given as TGTGCCAGCAGCCCAGGCGGCCTCGGAGCTAACTATGGCTACACCTTC. The chain is assembled from TRBV7-2 and TRBJ1-2; a confident D gene designation cannot be given. V is reduced by 5 bases and J by 0 bases, leaving a spacing of 16 bases between them. The CDR3 runs 16 amino acids, cysteine and phenylalanine included. The sequence is cut down to CDR3 DNA, 48 bases in frame from base 1. CDR1 and CDR2 are read off the germline V gene as SGHTA and FQGNSA.